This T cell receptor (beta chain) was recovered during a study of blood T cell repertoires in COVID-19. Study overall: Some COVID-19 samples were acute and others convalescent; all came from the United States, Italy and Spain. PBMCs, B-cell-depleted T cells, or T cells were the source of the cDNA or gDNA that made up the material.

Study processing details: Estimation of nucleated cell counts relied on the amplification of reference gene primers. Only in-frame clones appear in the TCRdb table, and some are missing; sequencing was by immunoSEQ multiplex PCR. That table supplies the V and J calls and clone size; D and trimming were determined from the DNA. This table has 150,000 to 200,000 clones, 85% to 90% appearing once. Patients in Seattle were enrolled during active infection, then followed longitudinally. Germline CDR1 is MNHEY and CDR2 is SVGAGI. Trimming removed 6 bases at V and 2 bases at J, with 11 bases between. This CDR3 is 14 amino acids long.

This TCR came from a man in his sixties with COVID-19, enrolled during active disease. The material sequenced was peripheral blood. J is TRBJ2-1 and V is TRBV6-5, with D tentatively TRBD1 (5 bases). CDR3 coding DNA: TGTGCCAGCAGCTCAGGGATAGCCTACAATGAGCAGTTCTTC. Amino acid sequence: CASSSGIAYNEQFF.